This TCR beta chain comes out of a study of PD-L1 blockade in urothelial cancer (dated by TCRdb to 2017 to 2019). Regarding the research as a whole: Therapy was started in the mid-2010s for all patients, and atezolizumab 1,200 mg was administered intravenously every 3 weeks. About 90% of the roughly 30 patients were identified as males with urothelial cancer of bladder origin, and a prior smoking history was reported by 18 of 29 patients. An ECOG performance status of 0 or 1 was recorded for the patients, and 0 to 3 prior chemotherapy regimens had been received by the patients. Blood samples were analyzed at two time points: 3 weeks after treatment start (second dose) and 6 weeks after treatment start. Blood samples gave median yields of roughly 150,000 T cells and 82,636 unique TCRs, along with a median clonality of approximately 0.084. An exploratory multi-omic analysis was conducted of the somatic, immune and clinical correlates of response to PD-L1 blockade with atezolizumab in urothelial cancer. Pretreatment tumor samples, along with matched peripheral blood collected serially before and after atezolizumab treatment, underwent TCR sequencing. Durable clinical benefit meant progression-free survival longer than 6 months, and TCR features were also tested against progression-free and overall survival. In the same patients who had TCR sequencing, pretreatment tumors also underwent whole exome sequencing and RNA sequencing. About 10 patients achieved durable clinical benefit and 15 to 20 did not. Pretreatment blood TCR-seq was available for fewer than 30 patients, at least one posttreatment blood collection was obtained for 25 or so patients, and tumor TCR-seq was available for 25 or so patients.

A total of around 30 patients with locally advanced or metastatic urothelial carcinoma, treated at Memorial Sloan Kettering on a trial protocol, made up the cohort. Peripheral blood mononuclear cells were collected pretreatment and during treatment, with between 1 and 8 total time points per patient. The Qiagen DNeasy Blood extraction kit was used to purify genomic DNA from total PBMCs and from tumor samples. PBMCs were collected pretreatment and during treatment, and were isolated and stored as previously described. The investigation overall reported the following: Improved progression-free and overall survival was associated with having pretreatment peripheral blood TCR clonality below the median. Because the sample size was small (n ≈ 31) and many exploratory analyses were performed, the results are intended to be hypothesis-generating. At 3 weeks after the start of treatment, tumor-associated TCR clones in peripheral blood had expanded more in patients with durable benefit (n of about 20, p = 0.022).

Each PCR received spiked-in synthetic TCR analog templates so that absolute template abundance could be estimated from read counts. Using the immunoSEQ assay, TCRbeta CDR3 regions were amplified from genomic DNA with bias-controlled V and J gene primers. Sequencing of rearranged TCRbeta segments was performed at approximately 20X coverage. For the original study's pipeline: Clustering was used to correct sequencing errors, and CDR3s were annotated against IMGT so that V, D and J genes could be assigned. Out-of-frame and stop-codon sequences were excluded, and only productive TCRbeta rearrangements were used in downstream analyses. Clonality was computed as one minus Shannon entropy normalized by the log of the number of unique productive sequences. Fisher's exact test with Benjamini-Hochberg correction, at a threshold of adjusted p below 0.01, was used to find clones that differed between time points or between blood and tumor. TCRdb limited this immuneACCESS table to in-frame rearrangements with V and J called. A share of clones is missing; checked studies link under half to unresolved V genes, and the rest is unexplained. The V and J calls and clone size are taken from that table; D and trimming were inferred from the DNA. The sample records 35,000 or so clones, about 86% of which are singletons. The biggest ten clones account for roughly a sixth of the sample.

In the case of this clone: Its antigen has not been determined. Per-base qualities were not stored, and no clone one base away is much larger.

CDR1 and CDR2 are read off the germline V gene (reference sequence) as SEHNR and FQNEAQ. Its CDR3 holds 13 amino acids, cysteine through phenylalanine. Only the CDR3 part of the read is kept: 39 bases, read in frame from the first base. After removal of 4 bases from V and 7 bases from J, the junction retains 5 bases not matched to a gene. This material consisted of PBMCs, taken around atezolizumab (anti-PD-L1) treatment. This clonotype was sampled from a man between 60 and 70 years old with urothelial cancer. The rearranged chain carries TRBV7-9 and TRBJ2-3; 7 junctional bases match TRBD1. The DNA sequence follows: TGTGCCAGCAGCTCGACAGGGACAAATACGCAGTATTTT. This sequence encodes CASSSTGTNTQYF.